The 26 T cell receptor beta chains below all came from one sample that was sequenced in a study of T cells after yellow fever vaccination. MiXCR was run by TCRdb on the 5' RACE reads, yielding one entry per CDR3 protein. This sample has hundreds of thousands of distinct CDR3 sequences, with around an eighth found just once. This material consisted of PBMCs, taken on the day of the yellow fever booster vaccination. The source of these receptors is a man aged 30 to 45 who received the YFV17D yellow fever vaccine.

The chain joins TRBV30 to TRBJ2-1; D call uncertain. CDR1 and CDR2 (germline): GTSNPN, SVGIG (reference sequence). The CDR3 consists of 13 residues. Trimming removed 0 bases at V and 3 bases at J, with 6 bases between. The DNA of the CDR3 is TGTGCCTGGAGTGTTAACAACTACAATGAGCAGTTCTTC. As protein: CAWSVNNYNEQFF.

In its sample, this clonotype was seen a few times. A read error may account for a junction end that differs from germline. The rearrangement uses TRBV20-1 and TRBJ2-7; no clear D gene. The CDR3 length is 14 residues. CDR1 and CDR2 from the germline V gene are DFQATT and SNEGSKA (reference sequence). The CDR3 loop is CSASSFGPSDEQYF. The CDR3 DNA follows: TGCAGTGCTAGTTCTTTCGGACCCTCCGACGAGCAGTACTTC.

The V and J genes are TRBV30 and TRBJ1-2; D is undetermined. V was clipped by 1 base and J by 0 bases, with 9 bases between them. Germline lookup yields CDR1 GTSNPN and CDR2 SVGIG (reference sequence). CDR3 length: 14 residues. The CDR3 here is CAWSESTPNYGYTF. CDR3 nucleotides: TGTGCCTGGAGTGAAAGTACCCCTAACTATGGCTACACCTTC.

The chain combines TRBV19 with TRBJ2-7; weak D call: TRBD1 (6 bases). This CDR3 is 13 amino acids long. Trimming stripped 3 bases from V and 3 bases from J, with 9 bases between. Germline CDR1 reads LNHDA; CDR2 reads SQIVND (reference sequence). The CDR3: CASSIPTGYEQYF. The CDR3 DNA reads TGTGCCAGTAGTATCCCGACAGGCTACGAGCAGTACTTC.

This clonotype occurred many times. The genes are TRBV6-6 and TRBJ1-1; D may be TRBD1 (6 bases). The CDR3 has 13 amino acids. Germline CDR1 reads MNHNY; CDR2 reads SVGAGI (reference sequence). Trimming shortened V by 6 bases and J by 7 bases, and 15 bases separated the two germline ends. The CDR3 region is CASSPISDSEAFF. The CDR3, as DNA: TGTGCCAGCAGCCCCATCTCGGACAGTGAAGCTTTCTTT.

The table lists this clonotype with many counts. J is TRBJ2-7 and V is TRBV20-1; 10 positions match TRBD2. The germline gives CDR1 DFQATT, CDR2 SNEGSKA (reference sequence). With V trimmed by 7 bases and J by 4 bases, 7 bases remained unmatched. The CDR3 length is 13 residues. This CDR3 is CSVRGSGRYEQYF. CDR3 nucleotides: TGCAGTGTTCGGGGTAGCGGGAGGTACGAGCAGTACTTC.

This clonotype came up a few times. The chain recombines TRBV5-1 with TRBJ2-7; 13 bases fit TRBD2. The V segment lost 0 bases and the J segment 4 bases; nucleotides outside the gene matches: 7. The CDR3 covers 17 residues. Germline loops: CDR1 SGHRS, CDR2 YFSETQ. The CDR3 region is CASSLGGLAGVFYEQYF. CDR3 coding DNA: TGCGCCAGCAGCTTGGGAGGACTAGCGGGAGTCTTTTACGAGCAGTACTTC. Full variable domain (outside the CDR3, taken from reference TRBV5-1 and TRBJ2-7): KAGVTQTPRYLIKTRGQQVTLSCSPISGHRSVSWYQQTPGQGLQFLFEYFSETQRNKGNFPGRFSGRQFSNSRSEMNVSTLELGDSALYLCASSLGGLAGVFYEQYFGPGTRLTVT.

This clonotype was seen many times. V and J are TRBV6-5 and TRBJ2-7; perhaps TRBD2 as D (5 bases). The germline V gene has CDR1 MNHEY and CDR2 SVGAGI. V was cut by 2 bases and J by 2 bases, with 16 bases left in between. The CDR3 totals 16 residues. The CDR3 loop is CASSYARRGITYEQYF. In nucleotides, the CDR3 is TGTGCCAGCAGTTACGCCCGAAGAGGGATCACCTACGAGCAGTACTTC.

The V and J genes are TRBV5-8 and TRBJ1-5, with no clear D. CDR1 is SGHTS and CDR2 is YDEGEE in the germline V gene. This CDR3 region has 17 residues. The V and J ends lost 0 bases and 3 bases respectively, with 16 bases between them. The CDR3 is CASSLDGGSFHNQPQHF. The CDR3 nucleotides read TGTGCCAGCAGCTTGGACGGCGGCAGCTTCCACAATCAGCCCCAGCATTTT.

The chain is built from TRBV25-1 and TRBJ1-1; 7 bases are a match to TRBD1. CDR1 is MGHDK, CDR2 SYGVNS, per germline. The CDR3 length is 11 residues. V lost 6 bases and J lost 8; bases outside the gene matches: 3. The DNA for the CDR3 is TGTGCCAGCAGGATGACAGGGGAAGCTTTCTTT. The encoded protein is CASRMTGEAFF.

The rearrangement uses TRBV5-1 and TRBJ2-5; TRBD2 matches at 8 bases. V shed 4 bases, J shed 4 bases, and the junction held 6 bases outside the gene matches. The CDR3 extends over 14 amino acids. Looked up from germline, CDR1 is SGHRS and CDR2 is YFSETQ. The CDR3 spells CASSGGLVVETQYF. CDR3 DNA: TGCGCCAGCAGCGGGGGACTAGTGGTAGAGACCCAGTACTTC.

The chain has TRBV21-1 and TRBJ1-2. TRBV21-1 is flagged as a pseudogene. The CDR3 has 12 residues. The CDR3 DNA sequence: TGTGCCAGCAGCAAAGAAGGCTATGGCTACACCTTC. Its translation: CASSKEGYGYTF.

This clonotype showed up just a few times. The V gene is TRBV10-3, the J gene TRBJ2-1; TRBD1 or TRBD2 may be the D gene (5 bases each). Trimming pared 7 bases from V and 4 bases from J, leaving 14 bases between. Germline CDR1 is ENHRY and CDR2 is SYGVKD. The CDR3 sequence is 14 residues long. The CDR3 DNA sequence: TGTGCCATCACCGTGGGGGACCATTACAATGAGCAGTTCTTC. As protein: CAITVGDHYNEQFF.

This clonotype was observed many times. A read error may account for a junction end that differs from germline. V is TRBV2 and J is TRBJ2-3; D may be TRBD2 (6 bases). The germline gives CDR1 SNHLY, CDR2 FYNNEI. CDR3 length: 14 amino acids. CDR3 in amino acids: CASKRDSSTDTQYF. The CDR3, as DNA: TGTGCCAGCAAGAGGGACTCTAGCACAGACACGCAGTATTTT.

This clonotype was observed a handful of times. V and J are TRBV4-2 and TRBJ1-1, with a weak D call TRBD1 (5 bases). CDR3 length: 15 residues. CDR1 and CDR2 from the germline V gene are LGHNA and YNFKEQ. Trimming left V 0 bases short and J 0 bases short, with 8 bases between. CDR3 loop: CASSQDRGMNTEAFF. DNA for the CDR3: TGTGCCAGCAGCCAAGATCGGGGGATGAACACTGAAGCTTTCTTT.

This clonotype was detected a few times. The genes are TRBV20-1 and TRBJ2-7; D is ambiguous. Germline V gene data show CDR1 as DFQATT and CDR2 as SNEGSKA (reference sequence). The CDR3 contains 13 residues. The germline V and J ends were trimmed by 6 bases and 2 bases, with 14 bases remaining between them. The CDR3 nucleotides are TGCAGTGCCACCGACTCGCCCACCTACGAGCAGTACTTC. It encodes CSATDSPTYEQYF.

This clonotype was counted ten times or more. The chain employs TRBV7-2 and TRBJ2-1; 7 nucleotides agree with TRBD1. This CDR3 is built from 14 residues. From germline, CDR1 is SGHTA and CDR2 FQGNSA. V lost 5 bases, J lost 11 bases, and 12 bases stayed unmatched. The CDR3 spells CASSPGTVDAQQFF. CDR3 coding DNA: TGTGCCAGCAGCCCCGGGACAGTTGACGCTCAGCAGTTCTTC.

The rearrangement joins TRBV7-2 to TRBJ2-2, with a weak D call TRBD1 (6 bases). This CDR3 is built from 15 residues. Trimming removed 1 base from V and 7 bases from J, with 13 bases in between. Germline CDR1 and CDR2: SGHTA and FQGNSA. CDR3 nucleotide sequence: TGTGCCAGCAGCTTAGAGGGGGTAATGATCGGGGAGCTGTTTTTT. It specifies CASSLEGVMIGELFF.

This clonotype has just a few counts. The chain carries TRBV20-1 and TRBJ2-3, with 9 positions matching TRBD2. Trimming removed 5 bases from V and 3 bases from J; junction bases left unmatched: 9. CDR1 and CDR2 from the germline V gene are DFQATT and SNEGSKA (reference sequence). This CDR3 region has 15 residues. CDR3 nucleotide sequence: TGCAGTGCTCTCCGGGGAGCGGGGGGTACAGATACGCAGTATTTT. This codes for CSALRGAGGTDTQYF.

V usage is TRBV28 and J usage is TRBJ2-7, with 8 bases that match TRBD1. Germline-derived CDR1 and CDR2 are MDHEN and SYDVKM. This CDR3 is built from 14 residues. The junction had 9 bases not matched to a gene; V was cut back by 7 bases and J by 4 bases. In DNA, the CDR3 is TGTGCCAGCATCCCGGGTACAGGGGGGTACGAGCAGTACTTC. This codes for CASIPGTGGYEQYF.

The CDR3 nucleotides are TGTGCCAGCAGCTCTTCTGGGACTAGTGGGGCAGATACGCAGTATTTT. Residues: CASSSSGTSGADTQYF. J is TRBJ2-3 and V is TRBV7-2; TRBD2 agrees at 8 bases. The CDR3 extends over 16 amino acids. The J segment lost 4 bases and the V segment lost 4 bases, leaving 10 bases of the junction unmatched. Germline V gene data show CDR1 as SGHTA and CDR2 as FQGNSA.

This clonotype occurred many times. The V and J genes are TRBV6-1 and TRBJ2-3; 13 bases agree with TRBD2. There are 16 residues in the CDR3. The V and J ends lost 6 bases and 1 base, in that order; junction bases with no gene match: 4. Per germline, CDR1 MNHNS and CDR2 SASEGT. CDR3 nucleotide sequence: TGTGCCAGCAGCCGGACTAGCGGGAGCCGCACAGATACGCAGTATTTT. It specifies CASSRTSGSRTDTQYF.

The V call is TRBV15, the J call TRBJ1-2; 10 nucleotides agree with TRBD1. The CDR3 totals 14 residues. CDR1 and CDR2 (germline): LNHNV, YYDKDF (reference sequence). V was pared by 5 bases and J by 4 bases, with 4 bases of the junction left unmatched. The CDR3 DNA sequence: TGTGCCACCAGCCGGGACAGGGGCGCCTATGGCTACACCTTC. Translating it yields CATSRDRGAYGYTF.

V is TRBV20-1 and J is TRBJ2-1; D is perhaps TRBD2 (6 bases). V was cut by 1 base and J by 1 base, with 11 bases left in between. Germline CDR1 and CDR2: DFQATT and SNEGSKA (reference sequence). This CDR3 region has 15 residues. CDR3 residues: CSARGGSGSYNEQFF. In DNA, the CDR3 is TGCAGTGCTAGAGGTGGTAGCGGTTCCTACAATGAGCAGTTCTTC.

V is TRBV20-1 and J is TRBJ2-1, with 8 positions matching TRBD2. Germline V lookup: CDR1 DFQATT, CDR2 SNEGSKA (reference sequence). CDR3 length equals 15 residues. V lost 1 base, J lost 1 base, and 3 bases stayed unmatched. The CDR3 is CSARVGLESYNEQFF. Written as DNA, the CDR3 is TGCAGTGCTAGAGTGGGACTAGAATCCTACAATGAGCAGTTCTTC.

The CDR3 coding sequence is TGCAGTGCCCGAACAACGGGAGGTCCGCAGTATTTT. This sequence encodes CSARTTGGPQYF. The chain has TRBV20-1 and TRBJ2-3; TRBD2 agrees at 7 bases. The V and J ends lost 6 bases and 10 bases, in that order; junction bases with no gene match: 10. The CDR3 extends over 12 amino acids. Per germline, CDR1 DFQATT and CDR2 SNEGSKA (reference sequence).